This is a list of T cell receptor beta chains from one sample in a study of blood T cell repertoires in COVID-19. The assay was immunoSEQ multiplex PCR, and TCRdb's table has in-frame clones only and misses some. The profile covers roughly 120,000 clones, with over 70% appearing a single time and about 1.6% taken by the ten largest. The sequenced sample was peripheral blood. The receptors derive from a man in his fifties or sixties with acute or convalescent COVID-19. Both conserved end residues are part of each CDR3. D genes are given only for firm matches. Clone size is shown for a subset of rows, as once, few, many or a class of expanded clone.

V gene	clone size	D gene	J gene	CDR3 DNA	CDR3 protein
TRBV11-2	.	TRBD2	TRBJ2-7	TGTGCCAGCAGCTTGGGAGGAAGCGGGGGGGGTGAGCAGTACTTC	CASSLGGSGGGEQYF
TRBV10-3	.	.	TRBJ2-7	TGTGCCTCTACGCTAGGGGCAGGGGTAGGCGAGCAGTACTTC	CASTLGAGVGEQYF
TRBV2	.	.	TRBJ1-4	TGTGCCAGCATCACGGCGCGGGGCGGGGAAAAACTGTTTTTT	CASITARGGEKLFF
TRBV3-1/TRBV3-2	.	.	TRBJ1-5	TGTGCCAGCAGCCGCTCAGGGGCGCGGATCCGTCAGCCCCAGCATTTT	CASSRSGARIRQPQHF
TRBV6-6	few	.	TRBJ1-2	TGTGCCAGCAGTAACACAGGGTATGTTGGCTACACCTTC	CASSNTGYVGYTF
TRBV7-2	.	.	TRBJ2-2	TGTGCCAGCAGCCGGTGGCGGGATACCGGGGAGCTGTTTTTT	CASSRWRDTGELFF
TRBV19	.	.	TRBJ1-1	TGTGCCAGTAGTATAGATTGGGCGGGTAGGACTGAAGCTTTCTTT	CASSIDWAGRTEAFF
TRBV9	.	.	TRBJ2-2	TGTGCCAGCAGCCTTCGGGAAGTCGTGAACACCGGGGAGCTGTTTTTT	CASSLREVVNTGELFF
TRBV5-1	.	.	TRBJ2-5	TGCGCCAGCAGCTTGGCCGGACTAACCCAAGAGACCCAGTACTTC	CASSLAGLTQETQYF
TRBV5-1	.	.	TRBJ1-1	TGCGCCAGCAGCTTTTCGGGGAGTGAGAACACTGAAGCTTTCTTT	CASSFSGSENTEAFF
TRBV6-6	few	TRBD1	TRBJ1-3	TGTGCCAGCAGTCTCCGACAGGGAAGGGAAAACTCTGGAAACACCATATATTTT	CASSLRQGRENSGNTIYF
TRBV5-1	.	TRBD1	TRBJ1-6	TGCGCCAGCAGCTTGGGGCAGGGGGCATCAAATAATTCACCCCTCCACTTT	CASSLGQGASNNSPLHF
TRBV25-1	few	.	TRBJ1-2	TGTGCCAGCAGTTACAGCTATGGCTACACCTTC	CASSYSYGYTF
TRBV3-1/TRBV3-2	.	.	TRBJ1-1	TGTGCCAGCAGCCCGCCGGGGGGACGCAGCAACACTGAAGCTTTCTTT	CASSPPGGRSNTEAFF
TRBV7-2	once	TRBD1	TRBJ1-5	TGTGCCAGCAGCCCCAGACAGGGTAGAGGGCCCCAGCATTTT	CASSPRQGRGPQHF
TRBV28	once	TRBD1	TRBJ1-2	TGTGCCAGCAGTTTATACCAGGGGGAACACGGCTACACCTTC	CASSLYQGEHGYTF
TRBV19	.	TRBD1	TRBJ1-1	TGTGCCAGTACCCGTGGCCCGAGGCAGGGGGCGCGACAGACTGAAGCTTTCTTT	CASTRGPRQGARQTEAFF
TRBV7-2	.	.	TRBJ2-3	TGTGCCAGCAGCCCGCAGGGGCGCACAGATACGCAGTATTTT	CASSPQGRTDTQYF
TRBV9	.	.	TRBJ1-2	TGTGCCAGCAGCGTAGATGGAGTCCCCCACGAAGCTAACTATGGCTACACCTTC	CASSVDGVPHEANYGYTF
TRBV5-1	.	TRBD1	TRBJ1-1	TGCGCCAGCAGCTTGGGGGACAGGGATTTCGCTGAAGCTTTCTTT	CASSLGDRDFAEAFF
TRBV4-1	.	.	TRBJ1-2	TGCGCCAGCAGCCAAGCGCTAGGAGGGCTGGTAGGCTATGGCTACACCTTC	CASSQALGGLVGYGYTF
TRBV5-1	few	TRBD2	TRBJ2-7	TGCGCCAGCAGCTCGGGGACTAGCGGGGGGGTCTACGAGCAGTACTTC	CASSSGTSGGVYEQYF
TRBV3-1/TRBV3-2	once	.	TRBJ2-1	TGTGCCAGCAGCCAAGGCGGCTACTCCAATGAGCAGTTCTTC	CASSQGGYSNEQFF
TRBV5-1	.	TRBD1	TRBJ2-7	TGCGCCAGCAGTACAGGGGGCTACGAGCAGTACTTC	CASSTGGYEQYF
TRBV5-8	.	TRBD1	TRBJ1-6	TGTGCCAGCAGCTCGGGACAGGGGGTTTCACCCCTCCACTTT	CASSSGQGVSPLHF
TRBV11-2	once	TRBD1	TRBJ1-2	TGTGCCAGCAGCCTGGACAGGGTAACTAACTATGGCTACACCTTC	CASSLDRVTNYGYTF
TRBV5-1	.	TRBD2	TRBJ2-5	TGCGCCAGCTGGGAACCTAGCGGGGACCAAGAGACCCAGTACTTC	CASWEPSGDQETQYF
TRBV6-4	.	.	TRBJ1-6	TGTGCCAGCAGTGATCAGGCCTCAGGGTCACCCCTCCACTTT	CASSDQASGSPLHF
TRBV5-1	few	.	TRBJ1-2	TGCGCCAGCAGCTTGGAGCTGTGGTCCTATGGCTACACCTTC	CASSLELWSYGYTF
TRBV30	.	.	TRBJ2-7	TGTGCCTGGAGTGTAATAATCGGCGAGCAGTACTTC	CAWSVIIGEQYF
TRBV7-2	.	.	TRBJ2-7	TGTGCCAGCAGCTTAGTAGCAGGGGATTACCCCTACGAGCAGTACTTC	CASSLVAGDYPYEQYF
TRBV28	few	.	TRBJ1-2	TGTGCCAGCATTCAACAGGACGGAAGCTATGGCTACACCTTC	CASIQQDGSYGYTF
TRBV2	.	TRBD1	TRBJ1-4	TGTGCCAGCAGAAAGACAGGGGCTAATGAAAAACTGTTTTTT	CASRKTGANEKLFF
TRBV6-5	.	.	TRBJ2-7	TGTGCCAGCAGTCTCCTCGGAGACCATGGGGGGGAGCAGTACTTC	CASSLLGDHGGEQYF
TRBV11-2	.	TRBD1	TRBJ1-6	TGTGCCACCCAGGGGGGTAATTCACCCCTCCACTTT	CATQGGNSPLHF
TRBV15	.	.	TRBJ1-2	TGTGCCACCAGCAGAGATTATGGGCGGGAGATTGGGGGCTACACCTTC	CATSRDYGREIGGYTF
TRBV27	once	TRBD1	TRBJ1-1	TGTGCCAGCAGTGATACAGGGGTAATCGCTTTCTTT	CASSDTGVIAFF
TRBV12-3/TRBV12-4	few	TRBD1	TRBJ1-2	TGTGCCAGCAGAAGGGACAGTAACTATGGCTACACCTTC	CASRRDSNYGYTF
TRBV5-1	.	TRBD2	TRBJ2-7	TGCGCCAGCAGCCCGGGACTAGCGGTCTCCTACGAGCAGTACTTC	CASSPGLAVSYEQYF
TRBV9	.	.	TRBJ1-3	TGTGTCAGCAGTGCCGGGGGGGATGGAAACACCATATATTTT	CVSSAGGDGNTIYF
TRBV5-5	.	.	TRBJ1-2	TGTGCCAGCAGCTTGGTACAATGGGGCTACACCTTC	CASSLVQWGYTF
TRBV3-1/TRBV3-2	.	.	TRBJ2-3	TGTGCCAGCAGCCGCGGAGAAAGCGGTACGGAGACGCAGTATTTT	CASSRGESGTETQYF
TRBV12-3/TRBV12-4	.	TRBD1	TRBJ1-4	TGTGCCAGCAGTTTCGGACAGGGTGGAAAACTGTTTTTT	CASSFGQGGKLFF
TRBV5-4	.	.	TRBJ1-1	TGTGCCAGCAGCTCCGGACAGAGCATGAACACTGAAGCTTTCTTT	CASSSGQSMNTEAFF
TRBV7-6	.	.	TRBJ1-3	TGTGCCAGCAGCTTACTCGCAGGGGAACTCTCCTCTGGAAACACCATATATTTT	CASSLLAGELSSGNTIYF
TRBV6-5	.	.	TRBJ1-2	TGTGCCAGCAGTAGAGAGAGGAGGGAGTACACCTTC	CASSRERREYTF
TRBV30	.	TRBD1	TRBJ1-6	TGTGCCTGGTGCATAGGGGGCGATTCACCCCTCCACTTT	CAWCIGGDSPLHF